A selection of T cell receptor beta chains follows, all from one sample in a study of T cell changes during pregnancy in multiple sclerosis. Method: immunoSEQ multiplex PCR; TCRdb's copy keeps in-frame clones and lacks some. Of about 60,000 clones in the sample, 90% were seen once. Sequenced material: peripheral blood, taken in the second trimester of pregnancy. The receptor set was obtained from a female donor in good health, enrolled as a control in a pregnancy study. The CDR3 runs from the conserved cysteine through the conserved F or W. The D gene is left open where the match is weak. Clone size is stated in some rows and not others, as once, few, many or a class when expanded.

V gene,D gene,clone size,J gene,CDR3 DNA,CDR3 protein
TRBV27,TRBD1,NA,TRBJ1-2,TGTGCCAGCAGTCCCAAAGGACAGGGTAGCTATGGCTACACCTTC,CASSPKGQGSYGYTF
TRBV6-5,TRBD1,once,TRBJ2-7,TGTGCCAGCAGTCGTCTCAGACAGGGGATCAACGAGCAGTACTTC,CASSRLRQGINEQYF
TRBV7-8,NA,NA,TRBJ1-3,TGTGCCACCCAAAGATGGGGGCTAAGTGGAAACACCATATATTTT,CATQRWGLSGNTIYF
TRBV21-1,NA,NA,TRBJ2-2,TGTGCCAGCAGGACCTCGCAGTGTAGGAGCACCGGGGAGCTGTTTTTT,CASRTSQCRSTGELFF
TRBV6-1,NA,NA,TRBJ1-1,TGTGCCAGCAGTATTACAGGGAACACTGAAGCTTTCTTT,CASSITGNTEAFF
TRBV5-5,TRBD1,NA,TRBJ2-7,TGTGCCAGCAGCCCCGGGACAGGAATCTACGAGCAGTACTTC,CASSPGTGIYEQYF
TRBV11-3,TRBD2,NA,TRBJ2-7,TGTGCCAGCAGCTTAACGGAGACTTGGGTAGCGGGGACGCTTACGTGGTACTTC,CASSLTETWVAGTLTWYF
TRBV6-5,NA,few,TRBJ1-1,TGTGCCAGCACCCCGGGAGGGGGATGGACTGAAGCTTTCTTT,CASTPGGGWTEAFF
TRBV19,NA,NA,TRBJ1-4,TGTGCCAGTAGTATAGCCTCAACTAATGAAAAACTGTTTTTT,CASSIASTNEKLFF
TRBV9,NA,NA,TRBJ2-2,TGTGCCAGCAGCATTTCTAGCGCTCCGGGGGCCGGGGAGCTGTTTTTT,CASSISSAPGAGELFF
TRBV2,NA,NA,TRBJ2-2,TGTGCCAGCCGCAGGGGAAGCGGGGAGCTGTTTTTT,CASRRGSGELFF
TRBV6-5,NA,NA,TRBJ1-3,TGTGCCAGCACCCAATTCAGGGGAAACACCATATATTTT,CASTQFRGNTIYF
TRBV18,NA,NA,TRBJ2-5,TGTGCCAGCTCAGTGACCGCGAGGGAGACCCAGTACTTC,CASSVTARETQYF
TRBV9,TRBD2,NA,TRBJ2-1,TGTGCCAGCAGCCCCCCACCGGGGCGGGGGGGCCACAATGAGCAGTTCTTC,CASSPPPGRGGHNEQFF
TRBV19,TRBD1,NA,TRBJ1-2,TGTGCCAGTAGTGGGACAGGGGGTGGCTACACCTTC,CASSGTGGGYTF
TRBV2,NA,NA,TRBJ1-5,TGTGCCAGCAGTGAACTGCGAAGGAGCCAGCATTTT,CASSELRRSQHF
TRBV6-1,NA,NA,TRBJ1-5,TGTGCCAGCAGTGAAAGGGGTCGGGGCAATCAGCCCCAGCATTTT,CASSERGRGNQPQHF
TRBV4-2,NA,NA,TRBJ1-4,TGTGCCAGCAGCCAAGACCCCGATGTGAGGGTGGAAAAACTGTTTTTT,CASSQDPDVRVEKLFF
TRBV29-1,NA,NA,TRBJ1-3,TGCAGCGTTCCCAGGGACTCGAAGACTGGAAACACCATATATTTT,CSVPRDSKTGNTIYF
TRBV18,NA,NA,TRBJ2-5,TGTGCCAGCTCACCCTCTACCGGGGAGACCCAGTACTTC,CASSPSTGETQYF
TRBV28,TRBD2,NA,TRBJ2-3,TGTGCCAGCAGTAGCAATAGCGGGATGGCCCCAGATACGCAGTATTTT,CASSSNSGMAPDTQYF
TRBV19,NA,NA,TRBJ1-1,TGTGCCAGTAGCATGCTAGGGGTCCTAAACACTGAAGCTTTCTTT,CASSMLGVLNTEAFF
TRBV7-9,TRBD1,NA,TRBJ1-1,TGTGCCAGCAGCCTGAGTCCCGGGACAGGTCCGGCTGAAGCTTTCTTT,CASSLSPGTGPAEAFF
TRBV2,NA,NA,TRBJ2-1,TGTGCCAGCAGTGAGTTAAACTACAATGAGCAGTTCTTC,CASSELNYNEQFF
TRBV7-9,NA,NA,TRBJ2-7,TGTGCCAGCAGCCCCCGGAGCTCCTACGAGCAGTACTTC,CASSPRSSYEQYF
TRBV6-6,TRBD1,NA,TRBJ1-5,TGTGCCAGCAGAACGGACAGGTCAAATCAGCCCCAGCATTTT,CASRTDRSNQPQHF
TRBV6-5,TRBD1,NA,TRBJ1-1,TGTGCCAGCAAAGGGACAGGGGGTTGGACTGAAGCTTTCTTT,CASKGTGGWTEAFF
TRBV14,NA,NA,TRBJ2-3,TGTGCCAGCAGCCAAGTTTGGAGCGGTACGCAGTATTTT,CASSQVWSGTQYF
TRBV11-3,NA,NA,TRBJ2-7,TGTGCCAGCAGCTTAGAGTCCCGCTCCTACGAGCAGTACTTC,CASSLESRSYEQYF
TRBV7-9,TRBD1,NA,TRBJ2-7,TGTGCCAGCAGCTTATTTGACAGGGAAGCCCCCGAGCAGTACTTC,CASSLFDREAPEQYF
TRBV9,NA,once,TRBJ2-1,TGTGCCAGCAGCGTACTAGGGGCCTACAATGAGCAGTTCTTC,CASSVLGAYNEQFF
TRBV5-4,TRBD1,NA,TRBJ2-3,TGTGCCAGCAGCTTACAGGGGAGCACAGATACGCAGTATTTT,CASSLQGSTDTQYF
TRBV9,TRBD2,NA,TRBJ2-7,TGTGCCAGCAGCGTAGGACTAGCGGGAACCTACGAGCAGTACTTC,CASSVGLAGTYEQYF
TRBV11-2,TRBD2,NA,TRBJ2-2,TGTGCCAGCAGCCCCGGGACTAGGGTGATCGACACCGGGGAGCTGTTTTTT,CASSPGTRVIDTGELFF
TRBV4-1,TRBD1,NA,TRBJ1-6,TGCGCCAGCAGCCAAGTATCGTCCACAGGGGATAGGAATTCACCCCTCCACTTT,CASSQVSSTGDRNSPLHF
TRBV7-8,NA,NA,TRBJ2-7,TGTGCCAGCAGCTTAGCTAGCGGCCCCTACGAGCAGTACTTC,CASSLASGPYEQYF
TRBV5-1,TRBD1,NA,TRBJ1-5,TGCGCCAGCAGCTTGCAGGGGGGCAATCAGCCCCAGCATTTT,CASSLQGGNQPQHF
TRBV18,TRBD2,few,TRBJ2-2,TGTGCCAGCTCACCACTTGCTAGCGGGGAAACCGGGGAGCTGTTTTTT,CASSPLASGETGELFF
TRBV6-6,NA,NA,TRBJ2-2,TGTGCCAGCAGTATCGTGGGGGGACCCGGGGAGCTGTTTTTT,CASSIVGGPGELFF
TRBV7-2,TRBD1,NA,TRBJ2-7,TGTGCCAGCAGCTTATTCCCCACTCGGACAGGGGGCTCCTACGAGCAGTACTTC,CASSLFPTRTGGSYEQYF
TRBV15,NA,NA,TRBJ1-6,TGTGCCACCAGCAGGCCCCTAGATAATTCACCCCTCCACTTT,CATSRPLDNSPLHF
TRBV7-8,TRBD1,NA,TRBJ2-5,TGTGCCAGCAGCCCCCGGACAGGTCAAGAGACCCAGTACTTC,CASSPRTGQETQYF
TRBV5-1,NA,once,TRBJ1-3,TGCGCCAGCAGCTTGCGGGCAGGGCCTGGAAACACCATATATTTT,CASSLRAGPGNTIYF
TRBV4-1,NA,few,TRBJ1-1,TGCGCCAGCAGCCAAGGGACAGTCGCGGGCACTGAAGCTTTCTTT,CASSQGTVAGTEAFF
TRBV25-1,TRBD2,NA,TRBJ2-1,TGTGCCAGCAGTGAAGGGAGCGGGAGAAGTCTAGAGCAGTTCTTC,CASSEGSGRSLEQFF
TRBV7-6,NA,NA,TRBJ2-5,TGTGCCAGCAGCTTTAGCGTGGGAGAGACCCAGTACTTC,CASSFSVGETQYF
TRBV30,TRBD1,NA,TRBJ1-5,TGTGCCTGGAGTGTCGGACAGGCTGGCAATCAGCCCCAGCATTTT,CAWSVGQAGNQPQHF
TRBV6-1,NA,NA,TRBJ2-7,TGTGCCAGCAGTGTTGGTAGGGACTCACCCTACGAGCAGTACTTC,CASSVGRDSPYEQYF
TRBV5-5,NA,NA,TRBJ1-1,TGTGCCAGCAGCTCGGGTTTAACCACTGAAGCTTTCTTT,CASSSGLTTEAFF
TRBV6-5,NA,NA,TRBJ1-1,TGTGCCAGCAGTTCCGACTCGGGCAGGGATGAAGCTTTCTTT,CASSSDSGRDEAFF
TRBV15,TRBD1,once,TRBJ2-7,TGTGCCACCAGCAGCACAGGGGGCGAGCAGTACTTC,CATSSTGGEQYF
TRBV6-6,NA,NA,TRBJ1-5,TGTGCCAGCAGTTATTGGGACACCAATCAGCCCCAGCATTTT,CASSYWDTNQPQHF